These T cell receptor beta chains were read from a single sample in a study of response to subunit inactivated influenza vaccine. TCRdb ran MiXCR on the RT-PCR reads and lists one entry per CDR3 protein. The data show some 570,000 distinct CDR3 sequences, 11% seen once. In addition, the sample was reused for a study of T cells expressing NK-cell markers.

The starting material was PBMCs from blood, obtained on the day of vaccination. These receptors originate from a man in his fifties who received an inactivated influenza vaccine. Each CDR3 is given with its conserved first and last residue. D genes are given only for firm matches. Some rows mark clone size as missing; the rest say once, few, many or name a class of expanded clone.

d_call	clone_size	v_call	j_call	cdr3_nt	cdr3_aa
.	.	TRBV11-2	TRBJ2-2	TGTGCCAGCAGCCCACCCGAGACCTGGAACACCGGGGAGCTGTTTTTT	CASSPPETWNTGELFF
TRBD2	few	TRBV25-1	TRBJ2-7	TGTGCCAGCAGTGAAACCCTCTGGCTAGCGGGGGAGGAAGAGCAGTACTTC	CASSETLWLAGEEEQYF
.	many	TRBV28	TRBJ2-7	TGTGCCAGCAGTTTGGCCGGGGCCCCCGACGAGCAGTACTTC	CASSLAGAPDEQYF
.	few	TRBV6-1	TRBJ2-1	TGTGCCAGCACCACGGGGGCTAAGTGGAATGAGCAGTTCTTC	CASTTGAKWNEQFF
TRBD1	.	TRBV6-2/TRBV6-3	TRBJ2-7	TGTGCCAGCAGTTACCCGCGGGGACAGGGGACCTACGAGCAGTACTTC	CASSYPRGQGTYEQYF
TRBD2	.	TRBV7-9	TRBJ2-1	TGTGCCAGCAGCTCCATAGCGGGGGGGCTGAATGAGCAGTTCTTC	CASSSIAGGLNEQFF
.	.	TRBV20-1	TRBJ2-2	TGCAGTGCTAGAGACCGGGGGGCCACCACCGGGGAGCTGTTTTTT	CSARDRGATTGELFF
TRBD1	.	TRBV5-1	TRBJ2-7	TGCGCCAGCAGCCAAAGAGGACAGGGGGCCGACGAGCAGTACTTC	CASSQRGQGADEQYF
TRBD1	.	TRBV7-8	TRBJ1-1	TGTGCCAGCAGCCTAGCGCAAAACATAAACGGGAGGACAGGGAATACTGAAGCTTTCTTT	CASSLAQNINGRTGNTEAFF
.	many	TRBV5-1	TRBJ2-7	TGCGCCAGCAGCTTTCAGGGGTCCTACGAGCAGTACTTC	CASSFQGSYEQYF
.	few	TRBV15	TRBJ2-3	TGTGCCACCAGCAGAGATGGGTTTCATACGCAGTATTTT	CATSRDGFHTQYF
.	many	TRBV5-1	TRBJ2-1	TGCGCCAGCGGCCCAACTGGGAGCTCCTACAATGAGCAGTTCTTC	CASGPTGSSYNEQFF
.	few	TRBV20-1	TRBJ2-3	TGCAGTACCTCTGGGTCCAACACAGATACGCAGTATTTT	CSTSGSNTDTQYF
TRBD2	.	TRBV4-2	TRBJ2-2	TGTGCCAGCAACCAAGATGGGCGGGGGGCGAACACCGGGGAGCTGTTTTTT	CASNQDGRGANTGELFF
TRBD2	.	TRBV20-1	TRBJ2-1	TGCAGTGCTAGTCCCTTAGCGGGAGCGTCCTACAATGAGCAGTTCTTC	CSASPLAGASYNEQFF
.	.	TRBV7-2	TRBJ2-3	TGTGCCAGCAGCTTACCGTATACGCAGTATTTT	CASSLPYTQYF
.	many	TRBV4-3	TRBJ2-2	TGCGCCAGCAGCCAAGGAGTGGCAGGGAACACCGGGGAGCTGTTTTTT	CASSQGVAGNTGELFF
.	many	TRBV25-1	TRBJ2-7	TGTGCCACCCTAGGGGGATATTGGGAGCAGTACTTC	CATLGGYWEQYF
TRBD1	few	TRBV12-3/TRBV12-4	TRBJ2-2	TGTGCCAGCGGGGGACAGGGCCCCGGTGCGGAGCTGTTTTTT	CASGGQGPGAELFF
.	.	TRBV4-2	TRBJ2-1	TGTGCCAGCAGCCAAGATTATCGGGGAACCAATGAGCAGTTCTTC	CASSQDYRGTNEQFF
.	.	TRBV20-1	TRBJ1-5	TGCAGCGTCAGTCCGGCAGGGAATCAGCCCCAGCATTTT	CSVSPAGNQPQHF
.	few	TRBV5-5	TRBJ2-7	TGTGCCAGCAGCCCCATACCGGGGGACCGCTACGAGCAGTACTTC	CASSPIPGDRYEQYF
TRBD1	.	TRBV7-3	TRBJ2-3	TGTGCCAGCAGCTTAACCCAGACAGGGGGGGATACGCAGTATTTT	CASSLTQTGGDTQYF
TRBD2	few	TRBV4-1	TRBJ2-1	TGCGCCAGCAGCTACAATCTAGCGGGGGGAAGGAACAATGAGCAGTTCTTC	CASSYNLAGGRNNEQFF
TRBD1	.	TRBV24-1	TRBJ2-1	TGTGCCACCTCAGGACAGGGTCGACTCTACAATGAGCAGTTCTTC	CATSGQGRLYNEQFF
.	.	TRBV7-6	TRBJ2-2	TGTGCCAGCAGCACGGGACGTCGAAACACCGGGGAGCTGTTTTTT	CASSTGRRNTGELFF
.	.	TRBV20-1	TRBJ1-5	TGCAGTGCTAGAGGTGTGGGCCAAGGGGACCGTGGGCCCCAGCATTTT	CSARGVGQGDRGPQHF
TRBD1	.	TRBV27	TRBJ1-6	TGTGCCAGCAGTCCCCAGGGACAGGGAGGTTCACCCCTCCACTTT	CASSPQGQGGSPLHF
.	.	TRBV3-1	TRBJ1-2	TGTGCCAGCAGCCAAGATCATCGGGGCTACACCTTC	CASSQDHRGYTF
.	few	TRBV6-2/TRBV6-3	TRBJ1-1	TGTGCCAGCAGAAAAGGGCTGAACACTGAAGCTTTCTTT	CASRKGLNTEAFF
TRBD1	few	TRBV4-3	TRBJ2-1	TGCGCCAGCACCCCCTGGACAGGCAATCCGAGCTCCTACAATGAGCAGTTCTTC	CASTPWTGNPSSYNEQFF
TRBD2	few	TRBV19	TRBJ2-7	TGTGCCAGTAGTACCGGGACTAGCGGGGCCTACGAGCAGTACTTC	CASSTGTSGAYEQYF
.	few	TRBV5-1	TRBJ2-5	TGCGCCAGCAGCATAGGACAGTCCCAAGGGACCCAGTACTTC	CASSIGQSQGTQYF